The clone carrying this TCR beta chain appeared a few times. Antigen specificity is unknown. Germline CDR1 and CDR2: LGHNA and YSLEER. V dropped 7 bases and J dropped 4 bases, with 13 bases sitting between them. This CDR3 has 14 residues. Making TCR cDNA involved 5'RACE template switching, which added UMIs and a universal primer site. TCRdb re-derived calls from the 5' RACE reads in MiXCR, one entry per CDR3 protein. The sample carries over 150,000 distinct CDR3 sequences, 6.5% to 8.5% recorded once. These data originate in a study of T cells after yellow fever vaccination. Study-wide results and limits: Reappearing after the booster were most of the clones from primary vaccination (less than 98% CD4, 88% CD8). The bulk population could contribute abundant contaminating clonotypes to FACS-sorted repertoires. Some clonotypes were seen in both the CD4 and the CD8 compartments. These made up a small share and likely arose from convergent recombination.

Sample: CD4+ T cells sorted from PBMCs, taken 5 days after the first yellow fever vaccination. The chain combines TRBV4-3 with TRBJ2-2; unclear D gene. This TCR derives from a man between 18 and 29 years old who received the YFV17D yellow fever vaccine. The CDR3 nucleotides are TGCGCCAGCAACCGGGCCTTGGGCACCGGGGAGCTGTTTTTT. This translates into CASNRALGTGELFF.